One and the same sample provided the 22 T cell receptor beta chains below, sequenced in a study of persistence of HIV-infected CD4 T cells. These receptors' targets are unknown. Cells were stimulated with CMV-infected fibroblast lysates at roughly 10 ug/mL. Sorting of responding CD4+ T cells relied on upregulated CD40 ligand together with CD69. The libraries were made with immunoSEQ version 4 in survey mode. Repertoires were generated with immunoSEQ multiplex PCR, while TCRdb's copy carries only in-frame clones and drops some. The sample yields about 6,500 clones, about four fifths seen once. The sequencing here drew on CD4+ T cells sorted from PBMCs after approximately 20-hour stimulation, taken from a patient who received antiretroviral therapy. These receptors were collected from an adult woman with HIV who was CMV-seropositive.

CDR3: CASNQPSYEQYF. DNA of the CDR3: TGTGCCAGCAACCAGCCCTCCTACGAGCAGTACTTC. The V gene is TRBV6-5, the J gene TRBJ2-7; D ambiguous. V lost 7 bases and J lost 0, with 7 bases in between. Germline CDR1 and CDR2: MNHEY and SVGAGI. The CDR3 has 12 amino acids.

The chain uses TRBV6-1 and TRBJ2-2; the D gene is possibly TRBD2 (5 bases). The CDR3 covers 17 residues. Germline V gene lookup returns CDR1 MNHNS and CDR2 SASEGT. Trimming removed 1 base at V and 6 bases at J, with 18 bases between. The CDR3, as DNA: TGTGCCAGCAGTGAAGAAAGGGTTTTGATGAGGGCCGGGGAGCTGTTTTTT. It specifies CASSEERVLMRAGELFF.

The rearrangement links TRBV19 to TRBJ2-3; the D gene is possibly TRBD1 (6 bases). The CDR3 consists of 13 residues. Germline V gene sequence: CDR1 LNHDA, CDR2 SQIVND (reference sequence). Trimming removed 4 bases from V and 2 bases from J, with 7 bases in between. The CDR3 nucleotides are TGTGCCAGTAGTAACAGGGCCACAGATACGCAGTATTTT. It codes for CASSNRATDTQYF.

The chain uses TRBV3-1 (or the pseudogene TRBV3-2) and TRBJ1-2; the D gene is possibly TRBD1 (5 bases). The CDR3 contains 12 residues. The germline V and J ends were trimmed by 1 base and 8 bases, with 8 bases remaining between them. The V gene's germline CDR1 is LGHDT and CDR2 YNNKEL (reference sequence). The CDR3 loop is CASSQGAGGYTF. Written as DNA, the CDR3 is TGTGCCAGCAGCCAAGGGGCAGGGGGCTACACCTTC.

This chain uses TRBV6-5 with TRBJ1-5, with D hard to call. The CDR3 runs 15 residues. Germline-derived CDR1 and CDR2 are MNHEY and SVGAGI. The V end was cut by 4 bases, the J end by 2 bases, with 12 bases between. CDR3 bases: TGTGCCAGCAGTTTCCAGAGGAGGGGCAATCAGCCCCAGCATTTT. This encodes CASSFQRRGNQPQHF.

The chain joins TRBV29-1 to TRBJ1-2; no definite D call. The CDR3 has 13 residues. The germline V gene encodes CDR1 SQVTM and CDR2 ANQGSEA. The germline V and J ends were trimmed by 6 bases and 2 bases, with 13 bases remaining between them. The DNA for the CDR3 is TGCAGCGTCCAAAGGGCGGGGAACTATGGCTACACCTTC. It yields the protein CSVQRAGNYGYTF.

This chain links TRBV27 with TRBJ2-7, with 9 bases lining up with TRBD2. The J segment lost 6 bases and the V segment lost 5 bases, leaving 5 bases of the junction unmatched. This CDR3 is 13 amino acids long. Germline values: CDR1 MNHEY, CDR2 SMNVEV (reference sequence). In DNA, the CDR3 is TGTGCCAGCAGTAAACTAGCGGGCCGCGAGCAGTACTTC. This gives the protein CASSKLAGREQYF.

This clone was observed a handful of times. V and J are TRBV15 and TRBJ1-5; TRBD1 is a possible D gene (6 bases). The CDR3 has 15 amino acids. Germline V lookup: CDR1 LNHNV, CDR2 YYDKDF (reference sequence). The V and J ends lost 0 bases and 4 bases respectively, with 10 bases between them. The CDR3 nucleotides are TGTGCCACCAGCAGAGATTATACAGGGAATCAGCCCCAGCATTTT. Its translation is CATSRDYTGNQPQHF.

The chain links TRBV5-1 to TRBJ2-5, with D maybe TRBD1 (6 bases). The V end was cut by 4 bases, the J end by 2 bases, with 6 bases between. Germline CDR1 reads SGHRS; CDR2 reads YFSETQ. The CDR3 runs to 12 residues. The CDR3 coding sequence is TGCGCCAGCAGCCAGGGGCAAGAGACCCAGTACTTC. Translation gives CASSQGQETQYF.

The rearrangement joins TRBV27 to TRBJ1-1; tentatively, D is TRBD1 (6 bases). V was cut by 3 bases and J by 2 bases, with 10 bases left in between. There are 14 residues in the CDR3. CDR1 is MNHEY and CDR2 is SMNVEV in the germline V gene (reference sequence). This chain's CDR3 is CASSFRGANTEAFF. The CDR3 nucleotides are TGTGCCAGCAGTTTCAGGGGAGCTAACACTGAAGCTTTCTTT.

This clone appeared a few times. The chain carries TRBV12-5 and TRBJ1-2; 7 nucleotides line up with TRBD1. The CDR3 covers 13 residues. V shed 9 bases, J shed 3 bases, and the junction held 7 bases outside the gene matches. CDR1 and CDR2 from the germline V gene are LGHNT and FRNRAP. The CDR3 coding sequence is TGTGCTAGCCAGGGGGTGTTAGACTATGGCTACACCTTC. Its translation: CASQGVLDYGYTF.

The chain couples TRBV4-1 to TRBJ2-5, with a weak D call TRBD1 (6 bases). This CDR3 contains 19 residues. Deletions cut 3 bases from V and 2 bases from J, with 25 bases between. From germline, CDR1 is MGHRA and CDR2 YSYEKL. For the CDR3, the DNA is TGCGCCAGCAGCCAGAGCTTAACAATCACAGGGATTAAACAAGAGACCCAGTACTTC. Protein sequence: CASSQSLTITGIKQETQYF.

V gene TRBV30 combines with J gene TRBJ1-2; 9 bases are a match to TRBD1. The J segment lost 7 bases and the V segment lost 1 base, leaving 7 bases of the junction unmatched. CDR1 and CDR2 from the germline V gene are GTSNPN and SVGIG (reference sequence). The length of the CDR3 is 14 residues. Written as DNA, the CDR3 is TGTGCCTGGAGTGCGGACAGGGGATTTAGTGGCTACACCTTC. Protein sequence: CAWSADRGFSGYTF.

The chain combines TRBV5-4 with TRBJ1-2; D not resolved. The V end lost 0 bases, the J end lost 3 bases, and 12 bases lay between the germline ends. Germline-derived CDR1 and CDR2 are SGHNT and YYREEE (reference sequence). This CDR3 region has 15 residues. The CDR3 DNA is TGTGCCAGCAGCTTGGACTCCGGGGTAGACTATGGCTACACCTTC. This sequence encodes CASSLDSGVDYGYTF.

This chain uses TRBV28 with TRBJ1-6; D is ambiguous. The CDR3 consists of 16 residues. Germline lookup yields CDR1 MDHEN and CDR2 SYDVKM. V dropped 6 bases and J dropped 8 bases, with 20 bases sitting between them. CDR3 residues: CASSPPRRAGDSPLHF. The CDR3 region has the DNA TGTGCCAGCAGCCCCCCGCGGAGGGCGGGAGATTCACCCCTCCACTTT.

This chain connects TRBV14 to TRBJ2-1, with a tentative D call TRBD2 (5 bases). There are 14 residues in the CDR3. The V end lost 0 bases, the J end lost 9 bases, and 12 bases lay between the germline ends. Germline loops: CDR1 SGHDN, CDR2 FVKESK. CDR3 region: CASSQDSIGLEQFF. In nucleotides, the CDR3 is TGTGCCAGCAGCCAAGATAGCATCGGACTTGAGCAGTTCTTC.

The chain employs TRBV6-5 and TRBJ2-2; tentative D call: TRBD1 (6 bases). CDR1 is MNHEY, CDR2 SVGAGI, per germline. Trimming left V 8 bases short and J 4 bases short, with 14 bases between. This CDR3 has 14 amino acids. CDR3 DNA: TGTGCCAGCCAGGGGCAGTCGGCCACCGGGGAGCTGTTTTTT. Amino acids: CASQGQSATGELFF.

The chain employs TRBV13 and TRBJ2-4; D is undetermined. The CDR3 has 13 residues. V was shortened by 5 bases and J by 1 base, with 6 bases between the two germline ends. Germline V gives CDR1 PRHDT, CDR2 FYEKMQ (reference sequence). The CDR3 loop reads CASSVDAKNIQYF. DNA for the CDR3: TGTGCCAGCAGCGTGGATGCCAAAAACATTCAGTACTTC. The full variable domain, its missing parts supplied by reference TRBV13 and TRBJ2-4, is AAGVIQSPRHLIKEKRETATLKCYPIPRHDTVYWYQQGPGQDPQFLISFYEKMQSDKGSIPDRFSAQQFSDYHSELNMSSLELGDSALYFCASSVDAKNIQYFGAGTRLSVL.

CDR3 region: CASSLASAGTEAFF. Here the CDR3 DNA reads TGTGCCAGCAGCTTAGCATCAGCGGGCACTGAAGCTTTCTTT. This rearrangement joins TRBV14 to TRBJ1-1; no reliable D call. Trimming stripped 5 bases from V and 4 bases from J, with 14 bases between. The CDR3 consists of 14 residues. CDR1 and CDR2 (germline): SGHDN, FVKESK.

The CDR3 is CASSIGLSGSTYNEQFF. The CDR3 region has the DNA TGTGCCAGTAGTATAGGCCTTAGCGGGAGCACCTACAATGAGCAGTTCTTC. V is TRBV19 and J is TRBJ2-1; 9 nucleotides agree with TRBD2. CDR3 size: 17 residues. V dropped 1 base and J dropped 2; count of bases not matched to a gene: 6. Germline values: CDR1 LNHDA, CDR2 SQIVND (reference sequence). Full variable domain (rest looked up from reference TRBV19 and TRBJ2-1): DGGITQSPKYLFRKEGQNVTLSCEQNLNHDAMYWYRQDPGQGLRLIYYSQIVNDFQKGDIAEGYSVSREKKESFPLTVTSAQKNPTAFYLCASSIGLSGSTYNEQFFGPGTRLTVL.

This rearrangement joins TRBV29-1 to TRBJ1-2; 9 bases line up with TRBD1. The CDR3 consists of 14 residues. The V gene's germline CDR1 is SQVTM and CDR2 ANQGSEA. V was pared by 6 bases and J by 2 bases, with 7 bases of the junction left unmatched. CDR3 sequence reads: CSVSGQGGNYGYTF. CDR3 in DNA: TGCAGCGTCTCGGGACAGGGTGGCAACTATGGCTACACCTTC.

The chain links TRBV6-5 to TRBJ2-1, with D hard to call. Trimming left V 6 bases short and J 3 bases short, with 9 bases between. The CDR3 sequence is 13 residues long. CDR1 MNHEY and CDR2 SVGAGI come from the germline V gene. CDR3 sequence: CASRVENYNEQFF. The DNA for the CDR3 is TGTGCCAGCAGGGTCGAGAACTACAATGAGCAGTTCTTC.